These 21 T cell receptor beta chains came from one sample sequenced in a study of cytomegalovirus exposure and HLA in healthy donors. PCR was performed using 60 Vbeta and 13 Jbeta primers. The method was immunoSEQ multiplex PCR; TCRdb's version includes in-frame clones alone and lacks a portion of them. This table holds approximately 220,000 clones, around 80% found once. Sequenced sample: PBMCs. These receptors all stem from a man between 18 and 35 years old in good health and CMV-seronegative.

This chain uses TRBV28 with TRBJ2-7; no definite D call. The CDR3 covers 14 residues. Germline V gene data show CDR1 as MDHEN and CDR2 as SYDVKM. Between the trimmed V and J ends, which lost 4 bases and 4 bases, there was a span of 14 bases. CDR3 DNA sequence: TGTGCCAGCAGTTCAATAGTCAATCGGTACGAGCAGTACTTC. Its protein is CASSSIVNRYEQYF.

This chain uses TRBV27 with TRBJ1-1; D is perhaps TRBD1 (5 bases). The CDR3 is made up of 14 amino acids. Germline V gene sequence: CDR1 MNHEY, CDR2 SMNVEV (reference sequence). V was trimmed by 4 bases and J by 4 bases, leaving 13 bases between them. The CDR3 DNA follows: TGTGCCAGCAGTTCACCCGACAGCAGCACTGAAGCTTTCTTT. Its protein product is CASSSPDSSTEAFF.

J is TRBJ2-7 and V is TRBV19; D perhaps matches TRBD2 (6 bases). The V gene's germline CDR1 is LNHDA and CDR2 SQIVND (reference sequence). Trimming took off 6 bases at V and 4 bases at J, with 10 bases between the two ends. This CDR3 has 12 amino acids. The CDR3: CASRTGSYEQYF. As DNA, the CDR3 is TGTGCCAGTAGGACCGGGAGTTACGAGCAGTACTTC.

The genes are TRBV7-9 and TRBJ2-3; 8 bases map to TRBD1. The germline V gene has CDR1 SEHNR and CDR2 FQNEAQ (reference sequence). V was pared by 4 bases and J by 0 bases, with 6 bases of the junction left unmatched. The CDR3 spans 16 residues. The CDR3 DNA reads as TGTGCCAGCAGCTCGGGACAGGAGACTAGCACAGATACGCAGTATTTT. Its translation is CASSSGQETSTDTQYF.

This clone occurred a few times. This chain connects TRBV11-2 to TRBJ2-7; D is ambiguous. Germline loops: CDR1 SGHAT, CDR2 FQNNGV. The V and J ends lost 5 bases and 5 bases respectively, with 16 bases between them. The CDR3 sequence is 14 residues long. The CDR3 DNA reads as TGTGCCAGCAGCCCCGGTAGCCCGGCCGACGAGCAGTACTTC. This codes for CASSPGSPADEQYF.

V gene TRBV9 combines with J gene TRBJ2-7; TRBD2 matches 7 bases. This CDR3 region has 16 residues. In germline, CDR1 is SGDLS, CDR2 YYNGEE. The V gene end was trimmed by 4 bases and the J gene end by 0 bases; junction bases not matched to a gene: 10. The CDR3 spells CASSPQAGPLSYEQYF. CDR3 bases: TGTGCCAGCAGCCCCCAAGCGGGACCGCTCTCCTACGAGCAGTACTTC.

The chain couples TRBV5-1 to TRBJ2-7; 13 nucleotides match TRBD2. Germline values: CDR1 SGHRS, CDR2 YFSETQ. The CDR3 length is 15 residues. The J segment lost 3 bases and the V segment lost 4 bases, leaving 4 bases of the junction unmatched. CDR3 coding DNA: TGCGCCAGCAGCCAGGGACTAGCGGGAATCTACGAGCAGTACTTC. As protein: CASSQGLAGIYEQYF.

The chain joins TRBV27 to TRBJ1-2, with 11 bases lining up with TRBD1. CDR1 MNHEY and CDR2 SMNVEV come from the germline V gene (reference sequence). Unmatched junction bases numbered 12, after V lost 4 bases and J lost 8 bases. This CDR3 has 16 amino acids. CDR3 DNA: TGTGCCAGCAGTTCTTACGCACCGGGACAGGGGGGCGGCTACACCTTC. As protein: CASSSYAPGQGGGYTF.

This chain connects TRBV6-6 to TRBJ1-1, with D tentatively TRBD1 (6 bases). Trimming removed 2 bases at V and 4 bases at J, with 11 bases between. Germline V gene lookup returns CDR1 MNHNY and CDR2 SVGAGI (reference sequence). This CDR3 is built from 14 residues. The CDR3 nucleotides read TGTGCCAGCAGTTACGGGGGCTCGGTCACTGAAGCTTTCTTT. As protein: CASSYGGSVTEAFF.

The count of this clone is one. The chain is built from TRBV2 and TRBJ2-1; possibly TRBD2 for D (5 bases). Germline CDR1 SNHLY, CDR2 FYNNEI. Trimming took 3 bases from V and 1 from J, leaving 16 bases between them. This CDR3 has 17 residues. CDR3 DNA: TGTGCCAGCAGTGAGGCAGAGGGCAACCCGTCCTACAATGAGCAGTTCTTC. It is translated as CASSEAEGNPSYNEQFF.

This chain connects TRBV30 to TRBJ2-1; 7 bases fit TRBD1. The CDR3 covers 13 residues. CDR1 is GTSNPN, CDR2 SVGIG, per germline (reference sequence). The ends lost 2 bases at V and 8 bases at J; junction bases unmatched: 6. The CDR3 bases are TGTGCCTGGAGTCCACAGGGGCGGCATGAGCAGTTCTTC. Its translation: CAWSPQGRHEQFF.

This clone was seen only a few times. J is TRBJ2-2 and V is TRBV9; 11 bases match TRBD1. The CDR3 loop spans 16 amino acids. After removal of 4 bases from V and 5 bases from J, the junction contained 7 bases not matched to a gene. Germline CDR1 SGDLS, CDR2 YYNGEE. DNA for the CDR3: TGTGCCAGCAGCCTAGGGACAGGGGGTAAGACCGGGGAGCTGTTTTTT. Translation gives CASSLGTGGKTGELFF.

The genes are TRBV4-1 and TRBJ2-3, with D perhaps matching TRBD2 (6 bases). Trimming pared 1 base from V and 5 bases from J, leaving 10 bases between. Germline V lookup: CDR1 MGHRA, CDR2 YSYEKL. This CDR3 is 14 amino acids long. The CDR3 DNA is TGCGCCAGCAGCCAAGTGCTCGGGGGAGATACGCAGTATTTT. This gives the protein CASSQVLGGDTQYF.

This clone was detected a few times. This chain uses TRBV7-9 with TRBJ2-1, with TRBD2 as a possible D gene (5 bases). Germline loops: CDR1 SEHNR, CDR2 FQNEAQ (reference sequence). Trimming removed 1 base from V and 7 bases from J, with 8 bases in between. The CDR3 consists of 13 residues. The CDR3 coding sequence is TGTGCCAGCAGCTTAGAGGGAGCGAATGAGCAGTTCTTC. Protein: CASSLEGANEQFF.

The V call is TRBV19, the J call TRBJ1-1; D remains ambiguous. The germline gives CDR1 LNHDA, CDR2 SQIVND (reference sequence). CDR3 size: 13 residues. V dropped 5 bases and J dropped 0 bases, with 7 bases sitting between them. The chain's CDR3 is CASSGSMNTEAFF. Here the CDR3 DNA reads TGTGCCAGTAGTGGCTCCATGAACACTGAAGCTTTCTTT.

This chain connects TRBV19 to TRBJ1-2; D is undetermined. Trimming removed 5 bases from V and 6 bases from J, with 16 bases in between. The CDR3 is 14 amino acids. Germline V gene lookup returns CDR1 LNHDA and CDR2 SQIVND (reference sequence). CDR3 sequence reads: CASSVRDITNGYTF. The CDR3 DNA sequence: TGTGCCAGTAGTGTCCGGGATATTACTAATGGCTACACCTTC.

In this sample, this clone turned up a few times. Other nucleotide sequences from this sample produce the same CDR3. CDR3 bases: TGTGCCAGCAGTTTAGGGCAGGGGGGCTATGGCTACACCTTC. This codes for CASSLGQGGYGYTF. V is TRBV28 and J is TRBJ1-2; the match to TRBD1 covers 7 bases. The CDR3 extends over 14 amino acids. The V gene end was trimmed by 2 bases and the J gene end by 4 bases; junction bases not matched to a gene: 4. Per the germline V gene, CDR1 is MDHEN and CDR2 is SYDVKM.

The sample holds a few counts of this clone. One end of the junction is discordant with germline, which a read error may explain. The chain employs TRBV6-1 and TRBJ2-2; perhaps TRBD1 as D (5 bases). The CDR3 is 14 residues long. The germline gives CDR1 MNHNS, CDR2 SASEGT. The CDR3 reads CASGDRHDTGELFF. The CDR3 nucleotides read TGTGCCAGCGGTGACAGACATGACACCGGGGAGCTGTTTTTT.

A single count supports this clone. The gene calls are TRBV30 and TRBJ2-7; tentatively, D is TRBD2 (5 bases). The germline V gene has CDR1 GTSNPN and CDR2 SVGIG (reference sequence). The CDR3 totals 13 residues. Trimming took 0 bases from V and 5 from J, leaving 11 bases between them. Here the CDR3 DNA reads TGTGCCTGGAGTGTACCGGGATACGACGAGCAGTACTTC. It is translated as CAWSVPGYDEQYF.

This clone has only a few counts. The chain combines TRBV5-1 with TRBJ1-2; D unclear. This CDR3 is built from 14 residues. Trimming took 1 base from V and 8 from J, leaving 15 bases between them. CDR1 is SGHRS and CDR2 is YFSETQ in the germline V gene. CDR3 protein: CASSLLSGLEGYTF. DNA of the CDR3: TGCGCCAGCAGCTTGCTCTCGGGGTTAGAAGGCTACACCTTC. Full variable domain (missing parts from reference TRBV5-1 and TRBJ1-2): KAGVTQTPRYLIKTRGQQVTLSCSPISGHRSVSWYQQTPGQGLQFLFEYFSETQRNKGNFPGRFSGRQFSNSRSEMNVSTLELGDSALYLCASSLLSGLEGYTFGSGTRLTVV.

This chain links TRBV9 with TRBJ2-5; 8 bases are shared with TRBD1. The junction had 9 bases not matched to a gene; V was cut back by 3 bases and J by 2 bases. Germline V lookup: CDR1 SGDLS, CDR2 YYNGEE. The CDR3 runs to 16 residues. Here the CDR3 reads CASSASPGQEQETQYF. CDR3 DNA: TGTGCCAGCAGCGCCTCTCCGGGACAGGAGCAAGAGACCCAGTACTTC.